This T cell receptor beta chain was documented in a study of control samples from healthy donors and cancer patients. The germline V gene has CDR1 KGHSH and CDR2 LQKENI. V lost 1 base and J lost 0, with 10 bases in between. This CDR3 comprises 15 residues. The assay was immunoSEQ multiplex PCR, and TCRdb's table has in-frame clones only and misses some. The data contain around 77,000 clones, 80% to 95% of them singletons. The sequence derives from a woman aged 55 to 70 in good health. The rearrangement uses TRBV18 and TRBJ2-7; perhaps TRBD1 as D (6 bases). Sequencing used blood. The CDR3 coding sequence is TGTGCCAGCTCACCACGGGGGCCAAGCTCCTACGAGCAGTACTTC. Translating gives CASSPRGPSSYEQYF.